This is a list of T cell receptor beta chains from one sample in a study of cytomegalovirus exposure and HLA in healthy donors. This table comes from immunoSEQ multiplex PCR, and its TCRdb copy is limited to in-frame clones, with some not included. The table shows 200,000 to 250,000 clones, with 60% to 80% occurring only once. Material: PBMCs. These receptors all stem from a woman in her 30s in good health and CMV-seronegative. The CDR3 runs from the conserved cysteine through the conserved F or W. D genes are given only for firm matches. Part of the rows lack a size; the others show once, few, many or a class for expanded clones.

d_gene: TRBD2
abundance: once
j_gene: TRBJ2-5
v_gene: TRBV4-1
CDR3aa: CASSLGHSGSVETQYF
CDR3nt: TGCGCCAGCAGCCTAGGACATAGCGGGAGTGTAGAGACCCAGTACTTC

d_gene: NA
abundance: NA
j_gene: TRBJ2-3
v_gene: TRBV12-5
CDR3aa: CASGSSGARWTDTQYF
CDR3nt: TGTGCTAGTGGGAGTTCAGGGGCGCGGTGGACGGATACGCAGTATTTT

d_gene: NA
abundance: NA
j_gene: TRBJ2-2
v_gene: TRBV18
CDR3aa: CASSPTDLPVELFF
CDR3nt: TGTGCCAGCTCACCAACGGACTTGCCGGTGGAGCTGTTTTTT

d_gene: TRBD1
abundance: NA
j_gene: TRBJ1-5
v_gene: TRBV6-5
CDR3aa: CASSADRGSNQPQHF
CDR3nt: TGTGCCAGCAGTGCGGACAGGGGCAGCAATCAGCCCCAGCATTTT

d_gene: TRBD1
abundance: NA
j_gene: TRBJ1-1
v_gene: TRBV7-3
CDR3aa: CASSSDRGRSEAFF
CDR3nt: TGTGCCAGCAGTTCCGACAGGGGACGTTCTGAAGCTTTCTTT

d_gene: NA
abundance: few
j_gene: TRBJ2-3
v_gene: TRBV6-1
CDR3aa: CASSARGGTDTQYF
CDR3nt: TGTGCCAGCAGTGCTAGAGGTGGGACAGATACGCAGTATTTT

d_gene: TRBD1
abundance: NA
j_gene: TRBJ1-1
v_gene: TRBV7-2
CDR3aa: CASSLTGDWENTEAFF
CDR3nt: TGTGCCAGCAGTCTCACAGGGGATTGGGAGAACACTGAAGCTTTCTTT

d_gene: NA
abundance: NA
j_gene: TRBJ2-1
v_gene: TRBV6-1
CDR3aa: CASSPLGGDEQFF
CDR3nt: TGTGCCAGCAGTCCCCTCGGTGGAGATGAGCAGTTCTTC

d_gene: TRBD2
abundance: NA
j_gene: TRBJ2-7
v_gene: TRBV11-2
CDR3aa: CASSVPPGGHYEQYF
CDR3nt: TGTGCCAGCAGCGTCCCCCCGGGAGGTCACTACGAGCAGTACTTC

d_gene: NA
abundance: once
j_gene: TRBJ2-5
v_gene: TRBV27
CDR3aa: CASSFFNSQETQYF
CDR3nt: TGTGCCAGCAGTTTCTTTAACAGTCAAGAGACCCAGTACTTC

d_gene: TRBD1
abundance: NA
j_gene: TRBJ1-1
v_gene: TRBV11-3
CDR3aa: CASSLEGQGNTEAFF
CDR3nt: TGTGCCAGCAGCTTAGAGGGACAGGGAAACACTGAAGCTTTCTTT

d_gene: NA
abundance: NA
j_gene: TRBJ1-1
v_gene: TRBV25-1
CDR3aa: CASSVIENTEAFF
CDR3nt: TGTGCCAGCAGTGTCATAGAGAACACTGAAGCTTTCTTT

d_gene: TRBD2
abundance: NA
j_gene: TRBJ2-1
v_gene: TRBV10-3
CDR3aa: CAISASGRAYEQFF
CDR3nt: TGTGCCATCAGCGCTAGCGGGAGGGCCTATGAGCAGTTCTTC

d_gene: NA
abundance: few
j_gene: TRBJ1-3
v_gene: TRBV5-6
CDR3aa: CASSPGETGNTIYF
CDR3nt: TGTGCCAGCAGCCCGGGGGAGACTGGAAACACCATATATTTT

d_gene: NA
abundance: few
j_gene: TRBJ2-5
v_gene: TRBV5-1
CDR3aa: CASSGGPGETQYF
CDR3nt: TGCGCCAGCAGCGGCGGCCCGGGGGAGACCCAGTACTTC